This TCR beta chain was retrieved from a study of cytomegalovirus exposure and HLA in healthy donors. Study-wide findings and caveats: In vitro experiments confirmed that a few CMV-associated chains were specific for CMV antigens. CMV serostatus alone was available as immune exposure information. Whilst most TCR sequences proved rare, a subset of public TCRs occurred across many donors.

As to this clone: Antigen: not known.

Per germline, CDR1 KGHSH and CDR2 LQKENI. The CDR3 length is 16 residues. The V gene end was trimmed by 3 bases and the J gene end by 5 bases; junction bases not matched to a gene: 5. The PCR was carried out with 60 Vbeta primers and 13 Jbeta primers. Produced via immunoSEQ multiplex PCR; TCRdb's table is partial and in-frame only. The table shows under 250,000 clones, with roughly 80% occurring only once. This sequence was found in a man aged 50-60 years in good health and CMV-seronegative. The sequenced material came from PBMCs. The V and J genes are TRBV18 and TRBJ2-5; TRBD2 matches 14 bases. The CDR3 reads CASSPLGLAGDETQYF. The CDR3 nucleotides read TGTGCCAGCTCACCCCTGGGACTAGCGGGGGACGAGACCCAGTACTTC.